These T cell receptor beta chains were read from a single sample in a study of beta chain features in type 1 diabetes. Sequenced by immunoSEQ multiplex PCR; TCRdb stores in-frame clones only, minus some. There are 350,000 to 450,000 clones in the sample; 10% to 15% occur only once, and 0.008% to 0.011% lies in the top ten. Specimen: naive CD4+ T cells from blood. The receptor source for this set is a woman under 30 with type 1 diabetes. Each CDR3 is given with its conserved first and last residue. Fields, in order: clone size, V gene, J gene, D gene, CDR3 DNA, CDR3 protein. A D gene is named only where the DNA matches it firmly. Clone size appears in some rows only: once, few, many, or a class for an expanded clone.

>.|TRBV29-1|TRBJ1-1|.
TGCAGCGCAGACAGGACTTACACTGAAGCTTTCTTT
CSADRTYTEAFF
>few|TRBV5-4|TRBJ2-7|.
TGTGCCAGCAGCCGCGACGGGTACGAGCAGTACTTC
CASSRDGYEQYF
>few|TRBV7-9|TRBJ1-1|.
TGTGCCAGCAGCTATCCCCGTGGAAGAGGTTTCTTT
CASSYPRGRGFF
>few|TRBV5-1|TRBJ2-5|.
TGCGCCAGCAATCCGGGGTTAAAGACCCAGTACTTC
CASNPGLKTQYF
>few|TRBV28|TRBJ1-2|TRBD1
TGTGCCAGCAGCTCGGGACAGGGGACAGGAGGCTACACCTTC
CASSSGQGTGGYTF
>few|TRBV6-1|TRBJ1-2|.
TGTGCCAGCAGAGCACAGGGAGCCCTTAACTATGGCTACACCTTC
CASRAQGALNYGYTF
>few|TRBV10-3|TRBJ2-1|.
TGTGCCACTACGGAGAGAGACAATGAGCAGTTCTTC
CATTERDNEQFF
>few|TRBV2|TRBJ2-7|.
TGTGCCAGCAGGCACAGGAACTACGAGCAGTACTTC
CASRHRNYEQYF
>.|TRBV13|TRBJ1-5|.
TGTGCCAGCAGCTTAGCAGGGGCTTATCAGCCCCAGCATTTT
CASSLAGAYQPQHF
>.|TRBV18|TRBJ1-1|.
TGTGCCAGCTCACCAATGAGTGAGTTTCGAGACACTGAAGCTTTCTTT
CASSPMSEFRDTEAFF
>.|TRBV5-6|TRBJ2-5|TRBD1
TGTGCCAGCAGCTGGGGAATTCCCACAGGGGCCACCCAAGAGACCCAGTACTTC
CASSWGIPTGATQETQYF
>few|TRBV30|TRBJ2-7|TRBD2
TGTGCCTGGAGTGTAGGGCCTAGCGGGAGTCAGAAGTACTTC
CAWSVGPSGSQKYF
>few|TRBV19|TRBJ2-5|TRBD1
TGTGCCAGTAGTATTTGGGACAGTGCACAAGAGACCCAGTACTTC
CASSIWDSAQETQYF
>few|TRBV5-8|TRBJ2-7|TRBD1
TGTGCCAGCAGCCCGGGGACAGCCTACGAGCAGTACTTC
CASSPGTAYEQYF
>.|TRBV11-3|TRBJ2-5|.
TGTGCCAGCAGCTCCCCGGGGACCCAGTACTTC
CASSSPGTQYF
>.|TRBV11-3|TRBJ2-7|.
TGTGCCAGCAGGTCCCGCGCCGAGCAGTACTTC
CASRSRAEQYF
>.|TRBV4-3|TRBJ2-7|.
TGCGCCAGCAGCCAAGACGCGGGAACCCCTGGTGAGCAGTACTTC
CASSQDAGTPGEQYF
>.|TRBV19|TRBJ2-1|.
TGTGCCAGTACGACTGGCCGGTACAATGAGCAGTTCTTC
CASTTGRYNEQFF
>few|TRBV29-1|TRBJ2-4|TRBD1
TGCAGCGTCAGGCCCGGGACAGCCCGAGGTTATGCTGCCAAAAACATTCAGTACTTC
CSVRPGTARGYAAKNIQYF
>.|TRBV5-1|TRBJ2-7|TRBD2
TGCGCCAGCAGCCACGGACTAGCGGACCTCCGCGAGCAGTACTTC
CASSHGLADLREQYF
>.|TRBV4-1|TRBJ2-1|.
TGCGCCAGCAGCCAAGTGATGGGAGCCACCCGGTTCTTC
CASSQVMGATRFF
>.|TRBV27|TRBJ1-1|.
TGTGCCAGCCGATTCGGGGGTTTGCGCACTGAAGCTTTCTTT
CASRFGGLRTEAFF
>.|TRBV6-4|TRBJ1-5|TRBD1
TGTGCCAGCAGTCCGACAGGGGGTCAGCCCCAGCATTTT
CASSPTGGQPQHF
>.|TRBV19|TRBJ1-5|TRBD1
TGTGCCAGTAGTCCCCCGGGACAGGGTAGCAATCAGCCCCAGCATTTT
CASSPPGQGSNQPQHF
>.|TRBV9|TRBJ2-5|TRBD2
TGTGCCAGCAGCGTGACTAGCGGGAAAGAGACCCAGTACTTC
CASSVTSGKETQYF
>few|TRBV27|TRBJ2-7|.
TGTGCCAGCAGTACCCGAGGACAAGTCTACGAGCAGTACTTC
CASSTRGQVYEQYF
>.|TRBV7-6|TRBJ2-7|.
TGTGCCAGCAGCACCCGAGGTGTAGGGGGACAAGATTCCTACGAGCAGTACTTC
CASSTRGVGGQDSYEQYF
>few|TRBV25-1|TRBJ1-2|.
TGTGCCAGCACCATGGCGGGGGGTTATGGCTACACCTTC
CASTMAGGYGYTF
>few|TRBV29-1|TRBJ1-2|TRBD1
TGCAGCGTTGAGGTGGGGGACAGGGTGGGCTATGGCTACACCTTC
CSVEVGDRVGYGYTF
>few|TRBV4-1|TRBJ1-2|.
TGCGCCAGCAGCCAAGATCTTTCCGGACTAAAGGAGGGCTACACCTTC
CASSQDLSGLKEGYTF
>few|TRBV7-2|TRBJ2-7|TRBD2
TGTGCCAGCAGCTCGGGGGGGCTAGCGGCGCCCGAGCAGTACTTC
CASSSGGLAAPEQYF
>.|TRBV2|TRBJ2-7|.
TGTGCCAGCAGTGATTGGCGGGAAGGGGAGCAGTACTTC
CASSDWREGEQYF
>few|TRBV7-2|TRBJ2-7|.
TGTGCCAGCAGCTTAGGGACAGTTAACTACGAGCAGTACTTC
CASSLGTVNYEQYF
>.|TRBV18|TRBJ2-5|.
TGTGCCAGCTCCCCTTACAACCAAGAGACCCAGTACTTC
CASSPYNQETQYF
>.|TRBV9|TRBJ2-1|.
TGTGCCAGCAGCGGGAATACAGTGCATACTGACAATGAGCAGTTCTTC
CASSGNTVHTDNEQFF
>few|TRBV9|TRBJ2-5|.
TGTGCCAGCAGCGTAGGGTGGCCTTCGTACGAGACCCAGTACTTC
CASSVGWPSYETQYF
>.|TRBV5-4|TRBJ2-1|.
TGTGCCAGCAGCTTTCGGGATCTATCCTACAATGAGCAGTTCTTC
CASSFRDLSYNEQFF
>.|TRBV18|TRBJ2-7|.
TGTGCCAGCTCACCATCCGGGAGTTTGTACGAGCAGTACTTC
CASSPSGSLYEQYF
>.|TRBV4-3|TRBJ1-4|.
TGCGCCAGCAGCCACCCTGGCAGGGCGACAACTAATGAAAAACTGTTTTTT
CASSHPGRATTNEKLFF
>few|TRBV11-2|TRBJ2-1|TRBD2
TGTGCCAGCAGCTTAGGGGGTGCGGGGGGGCCCAATGAGCAGTTCTTC
CASSLGGAGGPNEQFF
>few|TRBV7-7|TRBJ2-5|TRBD1
TGTGCTAGCAGCTTAGGGGGGACAGGGATCGAGACCCAGTACTTC
CASSLGGTGIETQYF
>.|TRBV29-1|TRBJ1-5|.
TGCAGCGTTGCAGACACAAATAGCAATCAGCCCCAGCATTTT
CSVADTNSNQPQHF
>.|TRBV4-3|TRBJ2-5|.
TGCGCCAGCAGCCAAGATGTGCTTGCTCGAGCCGAGACCCAGTACTTC
CASSQDVLARAETQYF
>many|TRBV29-1|TRBJ2-1|.
TGCAGCGTTGGTCAGTACAATGAGCAGTTCTTC
CSVGQYNEQFF
>few|TRBV29-1|TRBJ2-5|TRBD2
TGCAGCGGGGGACTAGCGGGAGTCGAGACCCAGTACTTC
CSGGLAGVETQYF
>.|TRBV7-9|TRBJ1-4|.
TGTGCCAGCAGTCTTACGGGGGAAAAACTGTTTTTT
CASSLTGEKLFF
>.|TRBV6-6|TRBJ2-3|TRBD2
TGTGCCAGCAGTTACGAGCTAGCGGGCCGATCAGATACGCAGTATTTT
CASSYELAGRSDTQYF
>.|TRBV7-3|TRBJ1-2|.
TGTGCCAGCAGCCCTGGCCGAAACTATGGCTACACCTTC
CASSPGRNYGYTF
>few|TRBV7-9|TRBJ1-6|TRBD1
TGTGCCAGCAGGCCTAACAGGGGGCTGGATTCACCCCTCCACTTT
CASRPNRGLDSPLHF
>few|TRBV4-3|TRBJ2-6|.
TGCGCCAGCAGCGCCCAGCCCAGGGCCTTCTCTGGGGCCAACGTCCTGACTTTC
CASSAQPRAFSGANVLTF